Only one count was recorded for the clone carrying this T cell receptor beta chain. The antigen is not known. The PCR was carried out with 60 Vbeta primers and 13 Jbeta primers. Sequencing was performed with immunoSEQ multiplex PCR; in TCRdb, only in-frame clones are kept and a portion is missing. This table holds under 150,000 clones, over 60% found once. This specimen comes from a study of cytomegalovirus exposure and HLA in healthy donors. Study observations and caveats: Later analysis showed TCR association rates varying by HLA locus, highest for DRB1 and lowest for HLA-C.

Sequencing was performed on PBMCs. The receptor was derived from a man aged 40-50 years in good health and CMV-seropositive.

CDR3 DNA sequence: TGTGCCTGGAGTGTACGGGTTAGCGGCTTCAACACCGGGGAGCTGTTTTTT. It is translated as CAWSVRVSGFNTGELFF. This chain joins TRBV30 and TRBJ2-2; D is perhaps TRBD2 (6 bases). V dropped 0 bases and J dropped 2 bases, with 16 bases sitting between them. CDR1 is GTSNPN and CDR2 is SVGIG in the germline V gene (reference sequence). There are 17 residues in the CDR3.